The 27 T cell receptor beta chains listed next were all sequenced from one sample in a study of blood T cells in healthy people across ages. It was with a sample-barcoded 5' primer and a J-beta primer mix that a second PCR of roughly 7 to 12 cycles was run. MiXCR, run by TCRdb on the 5' RACE reads, gives a single entry per CDR3 protein. The sample gives roughly 700,000 distinct CDR3 sequences, roughly 25% of which show up once; more than 8.5% is in the top ten. The sample was also reused in another study, on T cells of mothers and their children.

The sequencing input was blood. These receptors were obtained from a boy aged 5-17 years in good health.

The chain joins TRBV19 to TRBJ1-5; TRBD1 matches 10 bases. J lost 6 bases, V lost 4 bases, and 9 bases had no gene match. This CDR3 comprises 16 residues. Germline V CDR1 and CDR2: LNHDA, SQIVND (reference sequence). The DNA for the CDR3 is TGTGCCAGTAGTACATGGACAGGGGGATCGGGTCAGCCCCAGCATTTT. It encodes CASSTWTGGSGQPQHF. The full variable domain, with the rest looked up from reference TRBV19 and TRBJ1-5, is DGGITQSPKYLFRKEGQNVTLSCEQNLNHDAMYWYRQDPGQGLRLIYYSQIVNDFQKGDIAEGYSVSREKKESFPLTVTSAQKNPTAFYLCASSTWTGGSGQPQHFGDGTRLSIL.

The chain couples TRBV28 to TRBJ2-1, with D tentatively TRBD2 (5 bases). This CDR3 is built from 16 residues. Germline loops: CDR1 MDHEN, CDR2 SYDVKM. V lost 8 bases and J 6 bases, leaving 23 bases between the germline ends. For the CDR3, the DNA is TGTGCCAGCGGTAGGCCGAGCGGCTACCCCTTCAATGAGCAGTTCTTC. It codes for CASGRPSGYPFNEQFF.

This clonotype turned up a few times. The chain recombines TRBV9 with TRBJ2-3; the D gene is possibly TRBD1 (5 bases). V lost 2 bases, J lost 3 bases, and 10 bases lay in between. The CDR3 is 14 residues long. Germline CDR1 SGDLS, CDR2 YYNGEE. CDR3 bases: TGTGCCAGCAGCGTTTTTTCAGGGACAGATACGCAGTATTTT. Its protein is CASSVFSGTDTQYF.

CDR3 sequence reads: CASSQVEDTQYF. DNA of the CDR3: TGTGCCAGCAGCCAAGTAGAAGATACGCAGTATTTT. This chain links TRBV4-2 with TRBJ2-3, with no clear D. Germline values: CDR1 LGHNA, CDR2 YNFKEQ. Trimming took off 1 base at V and 5 bases at J, with 4 bases between the two ends. The CDR3 loop spans 12 amino acids.

The genes are TRBV3-1 and TRBJ1-5; no reliable D call. CDR3 length: 15 residues. The germline V gene has CDR1 LGHDT and CDR2 YNNKEL (reference sequence). The germline V and J ends were trimmed by 0 bases and 1 base, with 7 bases remaining between them. The CDR3 nucleotides read TGTGCCAGCAGCCAAGATCGACTAAGCAATCAGCCCCAGCATTTT. As protein: CASSQDRLSNQPQHF.

This clonotype was observed many times. V and J are TRBV29-1 and TRBJ2-7; the match to TRBD1 covers 8 bases. The germline V gene encodes CDR1 SQVTM and CDR2 ANQGSEA. With V trimmed by 1 base and J by 5 bases, 10 bases remained unmatched. The CDR3 has 15 residues. The CDR3 DNA sequence: TGCAGCGTTGAAGTGGTCGACAGGGGATATGACGAGCAGTACTTC. It yields the protein CSVEVVDRGYDEQYF.

This clonotype was seen only a few times. CDR3 loop: CASSKGQANQETQYF. The CDR3 nucleotides are TGTGCCAGCAGTAAAGGGCAGGCTAACCAAGAGACCCAGTACTTC. This sequence joins TRBV2 and TRBJ2-5; D is unresolved. The V gene lost 5 bases and the J gene lost 0 bases, with 13 bases spanning the gap. Germline V lookup: CDR1 SNHLY, CDR2 FYNNEI. The CDR3 contains 15 residues.

This clonotype was picked up a small number of times. The J gene is TRBJ2-3, the V gene TRBV13; TRBD2 is a possible D gene (7 bases). Per germline, CDR1 PRHDT and CDR2 FYEKMQ (reference sequence). The CDR3 covers 15 residues. The V end lost 1 base, the J end lost 4 bases, and 12 bases lay between the germline ends. CDR3 DNA: TGTGCCAGCAGCTTAGCGGGGGGCTCTTCAGATACGCAGTATTTT. Amino acids: CASSLAGGSSDTQYF.

The chain couples TRBV29-1 to TRBJ2-5; the D gene is possibly TRBD2 (5 bases). Germline CDR1 SQVTM, CDR2 ANQGSEA. This CDR3 is 13 amino acids long. V lost 3 bases and J lost 0, with 8 bases in between. The CDR3 nucleotides are TGCAGCGTTGATGAGGGCAACCAAGAGACCCAGTACTTC. Translating it yields CSVDEGNQETQYF. The variable domain in full, completed from reference TRBV29-1 and TRBJ2-5, reads SAVISQKPSRDICQRGTSLTIQCQVDSQVTMMFWYRQQPGQSLTLIATANQGSEATYESGFVIDKFPISRPNLTFSTLTVSNMSPEDSSIYLCSVDEGNQETQYFGPGTRLLVL.

V gene TRBV5-6 combines with J gene TRBJ1-1; D gene uncertain. Per germline, CDR1 SGHDT and CDR2 YYEEEE. The CDR3 has 16 residues. V lost 4 bases and J lost 2, with 18 bases in between. The CDR3 protein is CASSRFTRETNTEAFF. The CDR3 nucleotides are TGTGCCAGCAGCCGATTCACCCGGGAGACCAACACTGAAGCTTTCTTT.

A few counts support this clonotype. The chain has TRBV28 and TRBJ2-1, with 7 positions matching TRBD1. Germline CDR1 and CDR2: MDHEN and SYDVKM. This CDR3 comprises 19 residues. Trimming removed 3 bases from V and 0 bases from J; junction bases left unmatched: 14. In DNA, the CDR3 is TGTGCCAGCAGTTTCTCCGCCATATTGGGACAGATCTCCTACAATGAGCAGTTCTTC. The encoded protein is CASSFSAILGQISYNEQFF.

In its sample, this clonotype was seen a few times. The V gene is TRBV29-1, the J gene TRBJ2-5, with a weak D call TRBD2 (6 bases). The J call may be incorrect, as the DNA end agrees better with TRBJ2-1. CDR1 is SQVTM, CDR2 ANQGSEA, per germline. The CDR3 extends over 13 amino acids. The DNA of the CDR3 is TGCAGCGCTGTACGGCAGGGAGGCCATGAGCAGTTCTTC. This translates into CSAVRQGGHEQFF.

V gene TRBV10-3 combines with J gene TRBJ2-2, with D possibly TRBD1 on 5 matching bases. V dropped 4 bases and J dropped 7 bases, with 7 bases sitting between them. Per germline, CDR1 ENHRY and CDR2 SYGVKD. The CDR3 length is 12 residues. The CDR3 DNA is TGTGCCATCAGTGGTCAGGGCGGGGAGCTGTTTTTT. It codes for CAISGQGGELFF.

V usage is TRBV5-1 and J usage is TRBJ2-1; TRBD1 agrees at 10 bases. Germline lookup yields CDR1 SGHRS and CDR2 YFSETQ. Trimming at V came to 7 bases and at J to 7 bases, leaving 8 bases not matched to a gene. The CDR3 is 14 residues long. This CDR3 reads CASDRGPSRNEQFF. CDR3 nucleotides: TGCGCCAGCGACAGGGGGCCATCTCGGAATGAGCAGTTCTTC.

A single count supports this clonotype. The chain couples TRBV12-5 to TRBJ1-1, with 7 bases matching TRBD1. The ends lost 2 bases at V and 3 bases at J; junction bases unmatched: 12. The CDR3 has 17 amino acids. Per the germline V gene, CDR1 is LGHNT and CDR2 is FRNRAP. CDR3 residues: CASGLPRQGMFHTEAFF. CDR3 DNA: TGTGCTAGTGGTTTGCCTCGACAGGGCATGTTTCACACTGAAGCTTTCTTT. The full variable domain, with the rest looked up from reference TRBV12-5 and TRBJ1-1, is DARVTQTPRHKVTEMGQEVTMRCQPILGHNTVFWYRQTMMQGLELLAYFRNRAPLDDSGMPKDRFSAEMPDATLATLKIQPSEPRDSAVYFCASGLPRQGMFHTEAFFGQGTRLTVV.

This sequence joins TRBV7-9 and TRBJ2-5; weak D call: TRBD1 (5 bases). Germline loops: CDR1 SEHNR, CDR2 FQNEAQ (reference sequence). The length of the CDR3 is 14 residues. The V gene lost 1 base and the J gene lost 4 bases, with 10 bases spanning the gap. The CDR3 coding sequence is TGTGCCAGCAGCTTAGAGGGGTGGTCAGAGACCCAGTACTTC. Protein product: CASSLEGWSETQYF.

This clonotype was counted a few times. The V gene is TRBV12-3 or TRBV12-4, the J gene TRBJ2-7; 8 bases match TRBD1. V lost 5 bases to trimming and J lost 6 bases; unmatched junction nucleotides: 0. The CDR3 extends over 11 amino acids. The DNA for the CDR3 is TGTGCCAGCAGTCAGGGGGCCGAGCAGTACTTC. Amino acids: CASSQGAEQYF.

This clonotype showed up just a few times. The rearrangement joins TRBV6-2 or TRBV6-3 to TRBJ2-5, with D tentatively TRBD1 or TRBD2 (6 bases each). The ends were cut back, 4 bases at V and 4 bases at J, with 16 bases in the middle. Germline V gene data show CDR1 as MNHEY and CDR2 as SVGEGT. CDR3 length: 15 amino acids. In DNA, the CDR3 is TGTGCCAGCAGTTCCCGGCTAGGGGGGATAGAGACCCAGTACTTC. It encodes CASSSRLGGIETQYF.

This chain links TRBV27 with TRBJ2-4, with 11 bases identical to TRBD2. The V and J ends lost 10 bases and 10 bases, in that order; junction bases with no gene match: 9. The germline gives CDR1 MNHEY, CDR2 SMNVEV (reference sequence). CDR3 length equals 13 residues. The CDR3 nucleotides read TGTGCCACCTCGACTAGCGGGATAGGGATTCAGTACTTC. Protein product: CATSTSGIGIQYF.

The chain employs TRBV7-2 and TRBJ2-5, with no clear D. CDR1 and CDR2 (germline): SGHTA, FQGNSA. The CDR3 has 15 amino acids. V was cut by 5 bases and J by 10 bases, with 23 bases left in between. CDR3 nucleotide sequence: TGTGCCAGCAGCCTCCTCGGTGGGTCAACCGGGCTCCAGTACTTC. Amino acid sequence: CASSLLGGSTGLQYF.

This clonotype came up once. The rearrangement joins TRBV5-1 to TRBJ2-1; D possibly matches TRBD1 or TRBD2 (5 bases each). There are 16 residues in the CDR3. The germline gives CDR1 SGHRS, CDR2 YFSETQ. Trimming took 6 bases from V and 0 from J, leaving 16 bases between them. The CDR3: CASNPRGASSYNEQFF. The CDR3 DNA sequence: TGCGCCAGCAACCCGAGGGGAGCGAGCTCCTACAATGAGCAGTTCTTC.

In its sample, this clonotype was seen a few times. One end of the junction does not line up with germline, which may come from a read error. This chain joins TRBV2 and TRBJ2-4, with 8 bases lining up with TRBD1. This CDR3 is 13 amino acids long. CDR1 is SNHLY and CDR2 is FYNNEI in the germline V gene. The CDR3 reads CASRDRGSNIQYF. The CDR3 DNA reads TGTGCCAGCCGTGACAGGGGATCAAACATTCAGTACTTC.

In nucleotides, the CDR3 is TGTGCCAGCAGCGTAGGGGCTAGCGGGAACACAGATACGCAGTATTTT. Translated: CASSVGASGNTDTQYF. The chain combines TRBV9 with TRBJ2-3; 9 nucleotides agree with TRBD2. V shed 0 bases and J 2 bases; nucleotides not matched to a gene: 4. Germline CDR1 SGDLS, CDR2 YYNGEE. The CDR3 has 16 residues.

This rearrangement joins TRBV6-4 to TRBJ2-5; D remains unclear. Near its end, the DNA agrees better with TRBJ2-1, so the J call may be wrong. The germline gives CDR1 MRHNA, CDR2 SNTAGT. This CDR3 comprises 13 residues. CDR3 DNA sequence: TGTGCCAGCAGTGACCAGCCTCTCAATGAGCAGTTCTTC. Encoded protein: CASSDQPLNEQFF.

The V and J genes are TRBV7-9 and TRBJ2-1; perhaps TRBD2 as D (6 bases). The ends were cut back, 3 bases at V and 4 bases at J, with 16 bases in the middle. Germline lookup yields CDR1 SEHNR and CDR2 FQNEAQ (reference sequence). The CDR3 extends over 16 amino acids. CDR3 sequence reads: CASSLGPGDFYNEQFF. The DNA for the CDR3 is TGTGCCAGCAGCTTGGGTCCGGGGGACTTTTACAATGAGCAGTTCTTC.

V gene TRBV20-1 combines with J gene TRBJ1-1, with TRBD1 matching over 11 bases. The CDR3 sequence is 13 residues long. The V segment lost 6 bases and the J segment 4 bases; nucleotides outside the gene matches: 4. The germline gives CDR1 DFQATT, CDR2 SNEGSKA (reference sequence). The CDR3 loop reads CSAGQGAFTEAFF. The CDR3 nucleotides read TGCAGTGCAGGACAGGGGGCGTTCACTGAAGCTTTCTTT.

This clonotype was seen only a few times. CDR3 sequence reads: CATSRDFNEKLFF. Written as DNA, the CDR3 is TGTGCCACCAGCAGAGATTTCAATGAAAAACTGTTTTTT. V usage is TRBV15 and J usage is TRBJ1-4; D remains unclear. The CDR3 loop spans 13 amino acids. Germline V gives CDR1 LNHNV, CDR2 YYDKDF (reference sequence). V lost 0 bases and J lost 5, with 4 bases in between. Variable domain in full (rest from reference TRBV15 and TRBJ1-4): DAMVIQNPRYQVTQFGKPVTLSCSQTLNHNVMYWYQQKSSQAPKLLFHYYDKDFNNEADTPDNFQSRRPNTSFCFLDIRSPGLGDTAMYLCATSRDFNEKLFFGSGTQLSVL.